This TCR beta chain was observed in a study of cytomegalovirus exposure and HLA in healthy donors. General study results and limits: According to a later analysis, most TCR beta chains associated with CMV appeared HLA-restricted. In most subjects, TCR beta sequences reportedly gave accurate predictions of HLA-A and HLA-B alleles. The study had only CMV serostatus as immune exposure information.

Regarding this clone: The antigen is not known.

The germline V gene encodes CDR1 MGHDK and CDR2 SYGVNS. V was pared by 3 bases and J by 0 bases, with 12 bases between. The CDR3 sequence is 16 residues long. PCR involved 60 Vbeta and 13 Jbeta primers. Original processing notes: Counted up in a later analysis, unique TCR beta chains came to about 80 million, with around 10 million shared. TCRdb's table, derived via immunoSEQ multiplex PCR, lists solely in-frame clones and lacks some. That table supplies the V and J calls and clone size; D and trimming were determined from the DNA. The table includes around 68,000 clones, over 75% detected once. Sequenced sample: PBMCs. The gene calls are TRBV25-1 and TRBJ2-1, with D uncertain. The TCR was taken from a female donor in good health and CMV-seronegative. The CDR3 region is CASSDDGSSSYNEQFF. The CDR3 bases are TGTGCCAGCAGTGACGACGGGTCCAGCTCCTACAATGAGCAGTTCTTC.